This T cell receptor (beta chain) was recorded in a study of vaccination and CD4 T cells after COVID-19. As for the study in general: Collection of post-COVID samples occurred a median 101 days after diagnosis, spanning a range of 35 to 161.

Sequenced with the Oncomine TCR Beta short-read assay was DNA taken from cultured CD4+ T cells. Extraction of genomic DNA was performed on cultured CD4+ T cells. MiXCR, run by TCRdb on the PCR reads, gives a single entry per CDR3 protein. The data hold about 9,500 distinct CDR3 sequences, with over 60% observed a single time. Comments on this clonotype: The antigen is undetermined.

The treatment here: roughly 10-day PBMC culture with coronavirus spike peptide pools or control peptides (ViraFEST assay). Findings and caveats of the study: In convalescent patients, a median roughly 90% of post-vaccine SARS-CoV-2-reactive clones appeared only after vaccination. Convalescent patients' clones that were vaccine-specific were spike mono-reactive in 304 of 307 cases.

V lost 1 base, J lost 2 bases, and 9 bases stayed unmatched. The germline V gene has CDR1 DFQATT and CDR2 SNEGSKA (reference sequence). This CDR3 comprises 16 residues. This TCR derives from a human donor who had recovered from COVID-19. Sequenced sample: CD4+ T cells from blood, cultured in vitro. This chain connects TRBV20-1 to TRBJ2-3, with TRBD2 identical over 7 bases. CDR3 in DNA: TGCAGTGCTAGAGGGTCCCAGGCGGGAGCCACAGATACGCAGTATTTT. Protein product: CSARGSQAGATDTQYF.